Following are 29 T cell receptor beta chains from one sample sequenced in a study of blood T cell repertoires in COVID-19. Using immunoSEQ multiplex PCR, the repertoire was profiled, and TCRdb retains in-frame clones only, with some absent. The data hold over 150,000 clones, with roughly 72% observed a single time. The source material was peripheral blood. These receptors were obtained from a woman over 75 with acute or convalescent COVID-19.

The CDR3 DNA reads TGTGCCAGCAGCTTAGCTGCGGGACTTAACTATGGCTACACCTTC. The encoded protein is CASSLAAGLNYGYTF. The V and J genes are TRBV11-2 and TRBJ1-2; a possible D gene is TRBD1 (5 bases). V was trimmed by 1 base and J by 1 base, leaving 10 bases between them. CDR3 length equals 15 residues. CDR1 is SGHAT and CDR2 is FQNNGV in the germline V gene. Full variable domain (missing parts from reference TRBV11-2 and TRBJ1-2): EAGVAQSPRYKIIEKRQSVAFWCNPISGHATLYWYQQILGQGPKLLIQFQNNGVVDDSQLPKDRFSAERLKGVDSTLKIQPAKLEDSAVYLCASSLAAGLNYGYTFGSGTRLTVV.

In this sample, this clone turned up a few times. The chain's CDR3 is CASSFRYQEQYF. In DNA, the CDR3 is TGTGCCAGCAGCTTCAGGTATCAAGAGCAGTACTTC. V gene TRBV11-1 combines with J gene TRBJ2-7; D is uncertain. The V end was cut by 3 bases, the J end by 7 bases, with 10 bases between. Germline V gene data show CDR1 as SGHAT and CDR2 as FQDESV (reference sequence). The CDR3 consists of 12 residues. The whole variable domain, filled in from reference TRBV11-1 and TRBJ2-7, reads EAEVAQSPRYKITEKSQAVAFWCDPISGHATLYWYRQILGQGPELLVQFQDESVVDDSQLPKDRFSAERLKGVDSTLKIQPAELGDSAMYLCASSFRYQEQYFGPGTRLTVT.

The J gene is TRBJ1-1, the V gene TRBV10-2; 10 bases line up with TRBD1. V lost 6 bases and J lost 3; bases outside the gene matches: 4. Germline V CDR1 and CDR2: WSHSY, SAAADI. This CDR3 comprises 14 residues. Here the CDR3 reads CASRVGTGDTEAFF. CDR3 in DNA: TGCGCCAGCAGGGTGGGGACAGGGGACACTGAAGCTTTCTTT.

This clone has only a few counts. This sequence joins TRBV4-2 and TRBJ2-1, with 10 positions matching TRBD2. Germline V CDR1 and CDR2: LGHNA, YNFKEQ. Trimming cost V 4 bases and J 3 bases; bases outside gene matches: 6. This CDR3 spans 16 amino acids. The CDR3 nucleotides read TGTGCCAGCAGCCTAGCGGGAGGCCAGGACTACAATGAGCAGTTCTTC. Its protein is CASSLAGGQDYNEQFF.

The chain is built from TRBV7-9 and TRBJ1-2; no definite D call. The CDR3 has 11 residues. V was pared by 4 bases and J by 5 bases, with 5 bases between. Germline V gene sequence: CDR1 SEHNR, CDR2 FQNEAQ (reference sequence). The CDR3 protein is CASSSGYGYTF. The CDR3, as DNA: TGTGCCAGCAGCTCCGGGTATGGCTACACCTTC.

This clone showed up just a few times. The CDR3, as DNA: TGTGCCAGCAGCTTCGCGGGGGGGAACACCGGGGAGCTGTTTTTT. It translates to CASSFAGGNTGELFF. This chain connects TRBV11-2 to TRBJ2-2; 8 nucleotides line up with TRBD2. With 3 bases clipped from V and 1 base from J, the junction kept 1 base outside the gene matches. The CDR3 has 15 amino acids. Germline V gives CDR1 SGHAT, CDR2 FQNNGV.

The chain links TRBV7-2 to TRBJ1-5, with D possibly being TRBD1 (6 bases). Between the trimmed V and J ends, which lost 5 bases and 6 bases, there was a span of 17 bases. The CDR3 is 15 residues long. Germline V CDR1 and CDR2: SGHTA, FQGNSA. The CDR3 protein is CASSQTGTPPQPQHF. The CDR3 coding sequence is TGTGCCAGCAGCCAAACCGGGACACCACCTCAGCCCCAGCATTTT.

V gene TRBV27 combines with J gene TRBJ2-3; D perhaps matches TRBD2 (5 bases). Germline V gene sequence: CDR1 MNHEY, CDR2 SMNVEV (reference sequence). Trimming stripped 6 bases from V and 6 bases from J, with 22 bases between. The CDR3 has 16 amino acids. CDR3 DNA: TGTGCCAGCAGCCTTTACCCGGGAATGGGAATCGATACGCAGTATTTT. It encodes CASSLYPGMGIDTQYF.

This chain links TRBV29-1 with TRBJ1-2, with a weak D call TRBD1 (6 bases). Trimming removed 7 bases at V and 4 bases at J, with 10 bases between. The CDR3 is 11 residues long. The germline gives CDR1 SQVTM, CDR2 ANQGSEA. The CDR3 sequence is CSAGTTYGYTF. The CDR3 DNA reads TGCAGCGCGGGGACAACCTATGGCTACACCTTC.

The chain combines TRBV5-4 with TRBJ1-2; 8 positions match TRBD1. After removal of 4 bases from V and 1 base from J, the junction contained 9 bases not matched to a gene. Germline CDR1 SGHNT, CDR2 YYREEE (reference sequence). CDR3 length equals 16 residues. The CDR3 loop reads CASSPTLTGVNYGYTF. CDR3 nucleotide sequence: TGTGCCAGCAGCCCTACTTTGACAGGGGTTAACTATGGCTACACCTTC.

The CDR3 nucleotides are TGCGCCAGCACTCAGGGTAAGGGCACTGAAGCTTTCTTT. This gives the protein CASTQGKGTEAFF. The gene calls are TRBV10-2 and TRBJ1-1, with TRBD1 as a possible D gene (5 bases). CDR1 and CDR2 from the germline V gene are WSHSY and SAAADI. This CDR3 spans 13 amino acids. The V gene lost 7 bases and the J gene lost 4 bases, with 13 bases spanning the gap.

The chain combines TRBV14 with TRBJ1-1; no definite D call. Deletions cut 4 bases from V and 4 bases from J, with 13 bases between. CDR3 size: 14 residues. CDR1 and CDR2 (germline): SGHDN, FVKESK. The CDR3 loop is CASSPTSGSTEAFF. CDR3 coding DNA: TGTGCCAGCAGCCCTACCTCGGGATCCACTGAAGCTTTCTTT.

The chain has TRBV7-8 and TRBJ1-1; D unresolved. This CDR3 is 16 amino acids long. Germline V gene sequence: CDR1 SGHVS, CDR2 FQNEAQ. Trimming shortened V by 0 bases and J by 5 bases, and 16 bases separated the two germline ends. The CDR3 protein is CASSLARAAGGTEAFF. CDR3 nucleotide sequence: TGTGCCAGCAGCTTAGCAAGGGCCGCGGGAGGGACTGAAGCTTTCTTT.

This chain joins TRBV6-1 and TRBJ1-6; the match to TRBD1 covers 7 bases. Germline V gives CDR1 MNHNS, CDR2 SASEGT. With 5 bases clipped from V and 13 bases from J, the junction kept 8 bases outside the gene matches. The CDR3 is made up of 13 amino acids. The CDR3 DNA reads TGTGCCAGCAGTCCGGCCACAGGGGCGCCCCTCCACTTT. It yields the protein CASSPATGAPLHF.

This clone was seen more than once but under ten times. The rearrangement joins TRBV7-2 to TRBJ1-5, with a weak D call TRBD1 (6 bases). Per the germline V gene, CDR1 is SGHTA and CDR2 is FQGNSA. Deletions cut 3 bases from V and 7 bases from J, with 16 bases between. The length of the CDR3 is 15 residues. CDR3: CASSFRGGGRQPQHF. CDR3 DNA: TGTGCCAGCAGCTTCAGGGGCGGCGGTAGGCAGCCCCAGCATTTT.

The gene calls are TRBV7-6 and TRBJ2-5; 7 positions match TRBD2. This CDR3 is built from 15 residues. The germline gives CDR1 SGHVS, CDR2 FNYEAQ. V lost 4 bases to trimming and J lost 2 bases; unmatched junction nucleotides: 7. The CDR3 protein is CASSSQTSRQETQYF. The CDR3 DNA reads as TGTGCCAGCAGCTCCCAGACTAGCAGACAAGAGACCCAGTACTTC.

This chain joins TRBV7-2 and TRBJ2-4, with 7 bases matching TRBD2. The germline CDR1 and CDR2 sequences are SGHTA and FQGNSA. The CDR3 length is 18 residues. V lost 3 bases, J lost 0 bases, and 11 bases stayed unmatched. CDR3 loop: CASSFLEREVLAKNIQYF. CDR3 DNA sequence: TGTGCCAGCAGCTTTTTAGAACGGGAGGTACTAGCCAAAAACATTCAGTACTTC.

V and J are TRBV4-3 and TRBJ1-4, with D perhaps matching TRBD1 (5 bases). The CDR3 length is 17 residues. V shed 0 bases and J shed 4 bases, with 15 bases lying between them. Germline CDR1 LGHNA, CDR2 YSLEER. The CDR3 here is CASSQDLREGINEKLFF. CDR3 coding DNA: TGCGCCAGCAGCCAAGACCTCAGGGAGGGCATTAATGAAAAACTGTTTTTT.

This clone was seen once. This rearrangement joins TRBV4-3 to TRBJ2-1; D not certain. Deletions cut 6 bases from V and 3 bases from J, with 12 bases between. This CDR3 spans 14 amino acids. CDR1 is LGHNA, CDR2 YSLEER, per germline. The CDR3 region is CASSDLGNYNEQFF. Here the CDR3 DNA reads TGCGCCAGCAGTGATCTAGGAAACTACAATGAGCAGTTCTTC.

This chain uses TRBV10-3 with TRBJ2-3; TRBD1 matches 8 bases. This CDR3 contains 14 residues. Germline V gene data show CDR1 as ENHRY and CDR2 as SYGVKD. The ends lost 10 bases at V and 2 bases at J; junction bases unmatched: 8. CDR3 loop: CASGTGGDTDTQYF. DNA for the CDR3: TGTGCCAGCGGGACAGGAGGGGACACAGATACGCAGTATTTT.

The V and J genes are TRBV7-8 and TRBJ1-2, with TRBD1 as a possible D gene (5 bases). The V end lost 4 bases, the J end lost 1 base, and 10 bases lay between the germline ends. This CDR3 is 14 amino acids long. Germline CDR1 and CDR2: SGHVS and FQNEAQ. The CDR3 protein is CASSSQELNYGYTF. CDR3 bases: TGTGCCAGCAGCTCACAGGAACTTAACTATGGCTACACCTTC.

In this sample, this clone turned up a few times. This chain joins TRBV5-6 and TRBJ1-2; D is possibly TRBD1 (6 bases). This CDR3 has 15 residues. The germline gives CDR1 SGHDT, CDR2 YYEEEE. Between the trimmed V and J ends, which lost 1 base and 4 bases, there was a span of 14 bases. The CDR3, as DNA: TGTGCCAGCAGCTTGCAGGGGATCCGTGGCTATGGCTACACCTTC. The encoded protein is CASSLQGIRGYGYTF. Using reference TRBV5-6 and TRBJ1-2 for the parts outside the CDR3, the full variable domain is DAGVTQSPTHLIKTRGQQVTLRCSPKSGHDTVSWYQQALGQGPQFIFQYYEEEERQRGNFPDRFSGHQFPNYSSELNVNALLLGDSALYLCASSLQGIRGYGYTFGSGTRLTVV.

The rearrangement uses TRBV3-1 (or the pseudogene TRBV3-2) and TRBJ1-6, with D tentatively TRBD1 (6 bases). The germline V gene has CDR1 LGHDT and CDR2 YNNKEL (reference sequence). V was clipped by 0 bases and J by 9 bases, with 18 bases between them. This CDR3 is 17 amino acids long. The CDR3 region has the DNA TGTGCCAGCAGCCAAGATACAGGGCCGGCTATGGGTTCACCCCTCCACTTT. Its translation is CASSQDTGPAMGSPLHF.

This chain connects TRBV7-9 to TRBJ1-1; D is perhaps TRBD1 (5 bases). CDR3 size: 14 residues. V was cut by 2 bases and J by 0 bases, with 7 bases left in between. The germline CDR1 and CDR2 sequences are SEHNR and FQNEAQ (reference sequence). The CDR3 region is CASSLTGVNTEAFF. The CDR3 DNA reads TGTGCCAGCAGCTTAACGGGGGTGAACACTGAAGCTTTCTTT.

This rearrangement joins TRBV7-9 to TRBJ1-5; 9 bases map to TRBD1. The V gene end was trimmed by 5 bases and the J gene end by 6 bases; junction bases not matched to a gene: 5. Germline V gene sequence: CDR1 SEHNR, CDR2 FQNEAQ (reference sequence). The CDR3 sequence is 14 residues long. CDR3 DNA sequence: TGTGCCAGCAGCGTAACAGGGGGCGGTCAGCCCCAGCATTTT. It translates to CASSVTGGGQPQHF.

This rearrangement joins TRBV6-2 or TRBV6-3 to TRBJ2-2; a weak D match, TRBD1 (6 bases). Per the germline V gene, CDR1 is MNHEY and CDR2 is SVGEGT. This CDR3 has 14 amino acids. The V end was cut by 4 bases, the J end by 4 bases, with 10 bases between. The CDR3 nucleotides read TGTGCCAGCAGTTTACTCAGGGGCACCGGGGAGCTGTTTTTT. Translating it yields CASSLLRGTGELFF.

This clone was observed a handful of times. The CDR3 DNA reads TGCGCCAGCAGCCAAAACCCGACGACAGGGACTGAAGCTTTCTTT. It specifies CASSQNPTTGTEAFF. This sequence joins TRBV4-3 and TRBJ1-1; TRBD1 matches 7 bases. The V gene end was trimmed by 2 bases and the J gene end by 5 bases; junction bases not matched to a gene: 8. Germline assignment: CDR1 LGHNA and CDR2 YSLEER. The CDR3 sequence is 15 residues long.

This chain connects TRBV30 to TRBJ2-2; weak D call: TRBD1 (5 bases). The CDR3 loop spans 13 amino acids. V lost 1 base, J lost 6 bases, and 9 bases lay in between. Looked up from germline, CDR1 is GTSNPN and CDR2 is SVGIG (reference sequence). CDR3 loop: CAWSGRVAGELFF. The CDR3 DNA sequence: TGTGCCTGGAGTGGCAGGGTTGCCGGGGAGCTGTTTTTT.

This chain uses TRBV4-3 with TRBJ2-7; perhaps TRBD1 as D (6 bases). The CDR3 loop spans 16 amino acids. From germline, CDR1 is LGHNA and CDR2 YSLEER. Trimming removed 1 base from V and 1 base from J, with 14 bases in between. For the CDR3, the DNA is TGCGCCAGCAGCCAAGTACTACAGGGTGGGTCCTACGAGCAGTACTTC. Protein sequence: CASSQVLQGGSYEQYF.